Listed below are T cell receptor beta chains from one sample, sequenced in a study of blood T cell repertoires in COVID-19. Only in-frame clones appear in the TCRdb table, and some are missing; sequencing was by immunoSEQ multiplex PCR. The table includes about 70,000 clones, more than 75% detected once. Material: peripheral blood. These receptors came from a human donor in a cohort sampled during active COVID-19. Each CDR3 is given with its conserved first and last residue. A D gene is named only where the DNA matches it firmly. Size tells how often a clone was seen (once, few, many) or the class of an expanded clone, and some rows leave it out.

>NA|NA|TRBV6-2/TRBV6-3|TRBJ2-4
CASSPRGTPLNIQYF
TGTGCCAGCAGCCCACGTGGGACTCCCCTAAACATTCAGTACTTC
>TRBD1|NA|TRBV13|TRBJ2-3
CASSLVGGADTQYF
TGTGCCAGCAGCTTAGTAGGGGGCGCAGATACGCAGTATTTT
>TRBD2|NA|TRBV18|TRBJ2-7
CASSPGLARHEQYF
TGTGCCAGCTCACCGGGACTAGCACGCCACGAGCAGTACTTC
>NA|NA|TRBV6-2/TRBV6-3|TRBJ1-1
CASSYDIWNTEAFF
TGTGCCAGCAGTTACGACATCTGGAACACTGAAGCTTTCTTT
>NA|NA|TRBV2|TRBJ1-6
CASSVVVPSPLHF
TGTGCCAGCAGTGTGGTAGTACCCTCACCCCTCCACTTT
>NA|NA|TRBV19|TRBJ1-5
CASSIGAGNNQPQHF
TGTGCCAGTAGTATAGGGGCAGGGAACAATCAGCCCCAGCATTTT
>TRBD1|NA|TRBV5-1|TRBJ2-5
CASSRGQSQETQYF
TGCGCCAGCTCTCGGGGACAGAGCCAAGAGACCCAGTACTTC
>TRBD1|NA|TRBV11-1|TRBJ2-2
CASSRTGPGTGELFF
TGTGCCAGCAGCCGGACAGGGCCGGGCACCGGGGAGCTGTTTTTT
>NA|NA|TRBV27|TRBJ2-5
CASSFRKEYQETQYF
TGTGCCAGCAGTTTCCGAAAGGAGTACCAAGAGACCCAGTACTTC
>NA|NA|TRBV19|TRBJ2-5
CATPDFGQQETQYF
TGTGCCACCCCGGACTTCGGGCAGCAAGAGACCCAGTACTTC
>TRBD1|NA|TRBV30|TRBJ1-2
CAWSKGTGNLNYGYTF
TGTGCCTGGAGTAAGGGGACAGGGAATCTTAACTATGGCTACACCTTC
>NA|NA|TRBV3-1/TRBV3-2|TRBJ2-1
CASSQVVLKEVSSYNEQFF
TGTGCCAGCAGCCAAGTGGTCCTTAAAGAGGTTAGCTCCTACAATGAGCAGTTCTTC
>NA|NA|TRBV3-1/TRBV3-2|TRBJ1-1
CASSTREIEAFF
TGTGCCAGCAGCACCAGGGAAATTGAAGCTTTCTTT
>NA|NA|TRBV7-9|TRBJ2-1
CASSSRGTGVARGNEQFF
TGTGCCAGCAGTTCTCGAGGAACGGGAGTGGCCCGGGGCAATGAGCAGTTCTTC
>TRBD2|NA|TRBV28|TRBJ2-2
CASTPLLAGGRELFF
TGTGCCAGCACCCCACTACTAGCGGGAGGTCGGGAGCTGTTTTTT
>NA|NA|TRBV6-1|TRBJ2-5
CASSEQVKINF
TGTGCCAGCAGTGAACAGGTGAAGATTAACTTC
>TRBD2|NA|TRBV7-9|TRBJ2-1
CASSTTSGRYNEQFF
TGTGCCAGCAGCACGACTAGCGGGAGGTACAATGAGCAGTTCTTC
>NA|NA|TRBV11-2|TRBJ2-7
CASSPSTYEQYF
TGTGCCAGCAGCCCCTCTACCTACGAGCAGTACTTC
>TRBD1|NA|TRBV28|TRBJ1-1
CASSLFGQGVTEAFF
TGTGCCAGCAGTTTATTCGGACAGGGGGTCACTGAAGCTTTCTTT
>NA|NA|TRBV6-4|TRBJ2-2
CASSRQGGNTGELFF
TGTGCCAGCAGTCGACAGGGAGGGAACACCGGGGAGCTGTTTTTT
>TRBD1|NA|TRBV6-5|TRBJ1-4
CASTTSDRNNEKLFF
TGTGCCAGCACAACTTCGGACAGGAATAATGAAAAACTGTTTTTT
>NA|once|TRBV28|TRBJ2-5
CASSFPRKAQGTQYF
TGTGCCAGCAGTTTCCCCCGGAAGGCCCAGGGGACCCAGTACTTC
>TRBD2|NA|TRBV7-2|TRBJ2-6
CASSLGFGGGRTGANVLTF
TGTGCCAGCAGCTTAGGATTCGGGGGCGGGAGGACTGGGGCCAACGTCCTGACTTTC
>TRBD2|NA|TRBV10-2|TRBJ2-7
CASSVGLAERYEQYF
TGCGCCAGCAGTGTGGGACTAGCGGAGCGCTACGAGCAGTACTTC
>NA|NA|TRBV7-2|TRBJ2-1
CASSSLAQTYNEQFF
TGTGCCAGCAGCTCCCTAGCGCAAACCTACAATGAGCAGTTCTTC
>NA|NA|TRBV11-2|TRBJ2-7
CASSLVGRSYEQYF
TGTGCCAGCAGCTTAGTTGGCAGGTCCTACGAGCAGTACTTC
>NA|NA|TRBV4-2|TRBJ2-2
CASSQGQGLTGELFF
TGTGCCAGCAGCCAAGGGCAGGGCCTCACCGGGGAGCTGTTTTTT
>TRBD1|NA|TRBV4-2|TRBJ2-5
CASSQKTGGDETQYF
TGTGCCAGCAGCCAGAAGACAGGGGGCGACGAGACCCAGTACTTC
>NA|NA|TRBV7-2|TRBJ1-3
CASSLGGVGDTIYF
TGTGCCAGCAGCTTAGGGGGGGTCGGGGACACCATATATTTT
>NA|NA|TRBV12-3/TRBV12-4|TRBJ2-7
CASSLSQFYEQYF
TGTGCCAGCAGTTTATCCCAGTTCTACGAGCAGTACTTC
>TRBD1|NA|TRBV11-2|TRBJ2-3
CASSFPGQSTDTQYF
TGTGCCAGCAGCTTCCCGGGACAGAGCACAGATACGCAGTATTTT
>NA|NA|TRBV14|TRBJ2-5
CASSQGGVYQETQYF
TGTGCCAGCAGCCAAGGCGGGGTCTACCAAGAGACCCAGTACTTC
>NA|once|TRBV5-5|TRBJ1-1
CASSLAEQGDTEAFF
TGTGCCAGCAGCTTGGCCGAGCAGGGTGACACTGAAGCTTTCTTT
>NA|NA|TRBV28|TRBJ1-2
CASSLSPSSYGYTF
TGTGCCAGCAGTTTATCTCCCAGTTCATATGGCTACACCTTC
>NA|NA|TRBV3-1/TRBV3-2|TRBJ2-5
CASSQGPTSLPQYF
TGTGCCAGCAGCCAAGGCCCTACGTCCCTTCCCCAGTACTTC
>NA|once|TRBV4-1|TRBJ2-7
CASSSPGGSQYF
TGCGCCAGCAGCTCTCCCGGGGGATCGCAGTACTTC
>TRBD1|NA|TRBV7-2|TRBJ2-7
CASSLAGQGSEQYF
TGTGCCAGCAGCTTAGCGGGACAGGGGAGTGAGCAGTACTTC
>NA|NA|TRBV27|TRBJ2-6
CASSLWATGANVLTF
TGTGCCAGCAGTTTATGGGCGACTGGGGCCAACGTCCTGACTTTC
>TRBD2|NA|TRBV19|TRBJ2-1
CASSPLAGGLNEQFF
TGTGCCAGTAGCCCACTAGCGGGAGGTTTAAATGAGCAGTTCTTC
>TRBD2|NA|TRBV28|TRBJ2-1
CASLENSGGNEQFF
TGTGCCAGCCTAGAGAATAGCGGGGGCAATGAGCAGTTCTTC
>NA|NA|TRBV20-1|TRBJ1-1
CSAPGSTEAFF
TGCAGTGCTCCGGGGAGTACTGAAGCTTTCTTT
>NA|NA|TRBV7-2|TRBJ2-5
CASSFQGSKETQYF
TGTGCCAGCAGCTTTCAGGGGAGTAAGGAGACCCAGTACTTC
>TRBD2|NA|TRBV18|TRBJ2-7
CASSPLSSGTYEQYF
TGTGCCAGCTCACCACTTTCTAGCGGGACCTACGAGCAGTACTTC
>NA|NA|TRBV19|TRBJ2-2
CASSPRYEGDPTGELFF
TGTGCCAGTAGCCCCCGTTATGAGGGAGACCCCACCGGGGAGCTGTTTTTT
>TRBD2|NA|TRBV3-1/TRBV3-2|TRBJ2-1
CASSQGALRAGGYNEQFF
TGTGCCAGCAGCCAAGGTGCCCTAAGAGCGGGAGGGTACAATGAGCAGTTCTTC
>TRBD1|NA|TRBV6-6|TRBJ1-6
CASSRGPTGGNNSPLHF
TGTGCCAGCAGTCGGGGCCCCACAGGGGGAAATAATTCACCCCTCCACTTT
>NA|once|TRBV7-3|TRBJ2-2
CASGSGVNTGELFF
TGTGCCAGCGGATCCGGGGTCAACACCGGGGAGCTGTTTTTT
>NA|NA|TRBV5-4|TRBJ2-1
CASSLGTTGVGNNEQFF
TGTGCCAGCAGCTTGGGAACAACGGGAGTAGGTAACAATGAGCAGTTCTTC
>NA|NA|TRBV3-1/TRBV3-2|TRBJ2-5
CASSQVTGVGPTGTQYF
TGTGCCAGCAGCCAAGTCACGGGAGTGGGACCCACGGGGACCCAGTACTTC
>TRBD1|NA|TRBV2|TRBJ2-1
CASSADRGNEQFF
TGTGCCAGCAGTGCCGACAGGGGCAATGAGCAGTTCTTC
>NA|NA|TRBV7-9|TRBJ2-3
CASTPWPREGGPDTQYF
TGTGCCAGCACCCCGTGGCCCCGGGAAGGTGGGCCAGATACGCAGTATTTT
>TRBD2|few|TRBV28|TRBJ2-3
CASSLTYSGSDTQYF
TGTGCCAGCAGTTTAACCTATAGCGGGAGTGATACGCAGTATTTT